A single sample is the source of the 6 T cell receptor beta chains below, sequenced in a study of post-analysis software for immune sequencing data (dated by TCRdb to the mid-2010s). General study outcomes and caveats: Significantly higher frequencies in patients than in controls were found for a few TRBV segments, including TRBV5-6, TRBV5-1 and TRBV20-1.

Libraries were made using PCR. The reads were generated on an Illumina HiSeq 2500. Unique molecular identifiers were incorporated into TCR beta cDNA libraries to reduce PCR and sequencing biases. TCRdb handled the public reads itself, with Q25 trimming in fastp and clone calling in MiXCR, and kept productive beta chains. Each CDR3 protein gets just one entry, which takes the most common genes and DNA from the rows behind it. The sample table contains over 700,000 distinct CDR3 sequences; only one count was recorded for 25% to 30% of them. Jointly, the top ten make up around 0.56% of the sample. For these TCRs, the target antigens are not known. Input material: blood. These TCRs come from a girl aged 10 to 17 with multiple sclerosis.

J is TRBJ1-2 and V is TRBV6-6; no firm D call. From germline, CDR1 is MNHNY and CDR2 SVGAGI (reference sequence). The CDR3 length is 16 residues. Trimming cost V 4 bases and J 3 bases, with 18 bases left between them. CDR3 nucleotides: TGTGCCAGCAGTTCCTCCTCGGGATTAGGGTACTATGGCTACACCTTC. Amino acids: CASSSSSGLGYYGYTF.

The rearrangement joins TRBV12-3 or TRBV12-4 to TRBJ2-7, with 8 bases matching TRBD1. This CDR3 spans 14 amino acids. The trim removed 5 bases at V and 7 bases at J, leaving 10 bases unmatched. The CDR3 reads CASSPDRVTGEQYF. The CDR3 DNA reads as TGTGCCAGCAGTCCGGACAGGGTAACGGGGGAGCAGTACTTC.

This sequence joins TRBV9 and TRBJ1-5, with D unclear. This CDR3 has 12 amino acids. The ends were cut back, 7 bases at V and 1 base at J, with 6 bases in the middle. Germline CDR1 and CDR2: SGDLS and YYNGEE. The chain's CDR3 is CASGLSNQPQHF. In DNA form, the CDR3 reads TGTGCCAGCGGCCTCAGCAATCAGCCCCAGCATTTT.

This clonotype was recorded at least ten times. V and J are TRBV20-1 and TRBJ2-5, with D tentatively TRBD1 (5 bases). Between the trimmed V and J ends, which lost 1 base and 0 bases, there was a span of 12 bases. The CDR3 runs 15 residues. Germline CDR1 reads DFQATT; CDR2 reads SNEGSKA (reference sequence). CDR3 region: CSARVPGSHQETQYF. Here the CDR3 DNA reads TGCAGTGCTAGAGTGCCAGGGTCCCACCAAGAGACCCAGTACTTC.

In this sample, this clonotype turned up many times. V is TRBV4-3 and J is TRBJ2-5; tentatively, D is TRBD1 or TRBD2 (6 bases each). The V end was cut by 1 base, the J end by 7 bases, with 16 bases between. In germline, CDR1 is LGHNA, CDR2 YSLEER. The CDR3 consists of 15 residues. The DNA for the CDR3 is TGCGCCAGCAGCCAAGTGACGGCAGGAGGGGGGACCCAGTACTTC. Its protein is CASSQVTAGGGTQYF.

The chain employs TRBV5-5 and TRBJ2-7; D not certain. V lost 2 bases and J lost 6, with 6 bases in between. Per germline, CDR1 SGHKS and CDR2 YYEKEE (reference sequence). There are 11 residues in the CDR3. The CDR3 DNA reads TGTGCCAGCAGCTTTATTGGCGAGCAGTACTTC. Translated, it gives CASSFIGEQYF.